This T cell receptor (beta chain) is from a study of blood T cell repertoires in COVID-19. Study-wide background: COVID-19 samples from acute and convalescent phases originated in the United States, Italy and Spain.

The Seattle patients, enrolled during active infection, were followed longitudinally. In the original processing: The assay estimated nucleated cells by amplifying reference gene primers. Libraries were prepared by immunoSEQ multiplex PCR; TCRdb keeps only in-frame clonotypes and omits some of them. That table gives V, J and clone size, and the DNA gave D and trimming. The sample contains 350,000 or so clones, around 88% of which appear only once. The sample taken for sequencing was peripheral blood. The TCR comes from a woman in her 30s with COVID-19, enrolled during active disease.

In DNA form, the CDR3 reads TGTGCCAGCAGCGCAAACTCAAAGCGGGGGGGCTCCTACAATGAGCAGTTCTTC. Protein product: CASSANSKRGGSYNEQFF. V and J are TRBV9 and TRBJ2-1; TRBD2 matches 10 bases. Looked up from germline, CDR1 is SGDLS and CDR2 is YYNGEE. This CDR3 contains 18 residues. J lost 0 bases, V lost 3 bases, and 9 bases had no gene match.